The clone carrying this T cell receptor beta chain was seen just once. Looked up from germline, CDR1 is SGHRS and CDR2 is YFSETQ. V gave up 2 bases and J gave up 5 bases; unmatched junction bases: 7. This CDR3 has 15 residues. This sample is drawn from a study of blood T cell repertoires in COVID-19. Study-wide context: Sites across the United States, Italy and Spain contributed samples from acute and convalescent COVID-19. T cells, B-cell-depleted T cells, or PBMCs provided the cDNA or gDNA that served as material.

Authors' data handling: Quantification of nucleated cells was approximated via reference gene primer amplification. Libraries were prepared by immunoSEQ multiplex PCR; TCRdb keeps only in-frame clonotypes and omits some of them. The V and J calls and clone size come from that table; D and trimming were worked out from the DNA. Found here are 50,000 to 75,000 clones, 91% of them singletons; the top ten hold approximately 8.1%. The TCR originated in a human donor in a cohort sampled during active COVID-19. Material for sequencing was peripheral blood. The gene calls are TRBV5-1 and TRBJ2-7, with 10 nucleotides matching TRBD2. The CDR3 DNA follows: TGCGCCAGCAGCTTTTTTACTAGCGGGACCCACGAGCAGTACTTC. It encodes CASSFFTSGTHEQYF. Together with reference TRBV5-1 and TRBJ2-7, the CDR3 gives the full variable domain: KAGVTQTPRYLIKTRGQQVTLSCSPISGHRSVSWYQQTPGQGLQFLFEYFSETQRNKGNFPGRFSGRQFSNSRSEMNVSTLELGDSALYLCASSFFTSGTHEQYFGPGTRLTVT.